Listed below are T cell receptor beta chains from one sample, sequenced in a study of cytomegalovirus exposure and HLA in healthy donors. Sequenced by immunoSEQ multiplex PCR; TCRdb stores in-frame clones only, minus some. Of over 150,000 clones in the sample, approximately 75% were seen once. The sequencing input was PBMCs. The receptors originated from a man aged 18 to 30 in good health and CMV-seronegative. Each CDR3 is given with its conserved first and last residue. A D gene is named only where the DNA matches it firmly. Not every row has a clone size; where given, it reads once, few, many or a size class.

CDR3 protein: CASSPHYGGQGSTDTQYF
CDR3 DNA: TGCGCCAGCAGCCCCCACTATGGAGGACAGGGCAGCACAGATACGCAGTATTTT
D gene: TRBD1
J gene: TRBJ2-3
V gene: TRBV4-3
clone size: -

CDR3 protein: CASSFGLQGGTEAFF
CDR3 DNA: TGCGCCAGCAGCTTCGGTCTTCAGGGGGGCACTGAAGCTTTCTTT
D gene: TRBD1
J gene: TRBJ1-1
V gene: TRBV5-1
clone size: -

CDR3 protein: CSATERLLGFF
CDR3 DNA: TGCAGTGCTACAGAACGACTGCTCGGTTTTTTT
D gene: -
J gene: TRBJ1-4
V gene: TRBV20-1
clone size: few

CDR3 protein: CSGIRDRGPGELFF
CDR3 DNA: TGCAGCGGCATCCGGGACAGGGGACCCGGGGAGCTGTTTTTT
D gene: TRBD1
J gene: TRBJ2-2
V gene: TRBV29-1
clone size: -

CDR3 protein: CASSKSNRSYGYTF
CDR3 DNA: TGTGCCAGCAGCAAAAGCAACAGGAGTTATGGCTACACCTTC
D gene: -
J gene: TRBJ1-2
V gene: TRBV21-1
clone size: -

CDR3 protein: CASSSGEDPAYEQYF
CDR3 DNA: TGTGCCAGCAGCTCCGGGGAGGACCCTGCCTACGAGCAGTACTTC
D gene: -
J gene: TRBJ2-7
V gene: TRBV7-9
clone size: once

CDR3 protein: CASSFGQGYTGEKTQYF
CDR3 DNA: TGTGCCAGCAGTTTCGGACAGGGGTATACGGGTGAAAAGACCCAGTACTTC
D gene: TRBD1
J gene: TRBJ2-5
V gene: TRBV4-2
clone size: -

CDR3 protein: CASRGQGNSQPQHF
CDR3 DNA: TGTGCCAGCAGGGGACAGGGGAATTCCCAGCCCCAGCATTTT
D gene: TRBD1
J gene: TRBJ1-5
V gene: TRBV2
clone size: -

CDR3 protein: CASSYGQGGYEQYF
CDR3 DNA: TGTGCCAGCAGTTACGGACAGGGAGGCTACGAGCAGTACTTC
D gene: TRBD1
J gene: TRBJ2-7
V gene: TRBV6-5
clone size: -

CDR3 protein: CASSPPHRGRKDYGYTF
CDR3 DNA: TGTGCCAGCTCACCACCTCACAGGGGAAGAAAGGACTATGGCTACACCTTC
D gene: TRBD1
J gene: TRBJ1-2
V gene: TRBV18
clone size: -

CDR3 protein: CASSEALAAPYEQYF
CDR3 DNA: TGTGCCAGCAGTGAAGCGCTAGCGGCACCCTACGAGCAGTACTTC
D gene: TRBD2
J gene: TRBJ2-7
V gene: TRBV2
clone size: -

CDR3 protein: CASAGQGAKSGQYF
CDR3 DNA: TGTGCCAGTGCCGGACAGGGGGCAAAGTCCGGGCAGTACTTC
D gene: TRBD1
J gene: TRBJ2-7
V gene: TRBV6-1
clone size: -

CDR3 protein: CASSVGSSGGSTQETQYF
CDR3 DNA: TGTGCCAGCAGCGTAGGGTCTAGCGGGGGGTCCACCCAAGAGACCCAGTACTTC
D gene: TRBD2
J gene: TRBJ2-5
V gene: TRBV9
clone size: -

CDR3 protein: CASKLGQDLRGGYTF
CDR3 DNA: TGCGCCAGCAAGCTGGGACAGGATCTGCGGGGTGGCTACACCTTC
D gene: TRBD1
J gene: TRBJ1-2
V gene: TRBV5-1
clone size: -

CDR3 protein: CASTQGDYGYTF
CDR3 DNA: TGTGCCAGTACCCAGGGGGACTATGGCTACACCTTC
D gene: TRBD1
J gene: TRBJ1-2
V gene: TRBV19
clone size: -

CDR3 protein: CASRPRGGGPQETQYF
CDR3 DNA: TGTGCCAGTCGCCCGAGGGGCGGGGGCCCTCAAGAGACCCAGTACTTC
D gene: -
J gene: TRBJ2-5
V gene: TRBV2
clone size: -

CDR3 protein: CASSPGNLYGYTF
CDR3 DNA: TGTGCCAGCAGTCCGGGAAACCTCTATGGCTACACCTTC
D gene: -
J gene: TRBJ1-2
V gene: TRBV28
clone size: few

CDR3 protein: CASSPGANTGELFF
CDR3 DNA: TGTGCCAGTAGTCCCGGGGCGAACACCGGGGAGCTGTTTTTT
D gene: -
J gene: TRBJ2-2
V gene: TRBV19
clone size: once

CDR3 protein: CASSTTTGGRDQPQHF
CDR3 DNA: TGTGCCAGCAGTACGACGACAGGGGGCCGGGATCAGCCCCAGCATTTT
D gene: TRBD1
J gene: TRBJ1-5
V gene: TRBV28
clone size: once

CDR3 protein: CASSRIGSEGKLFF
CDR3 DNA: TGTGCCAGCAGCCGAATAGGGTCAGAGGGAAAACTGTTTTTT
D gene: -
J gene: TRBJ1-4
V gene: TRBV13
clone size: -

CDR3 protein: CASSQDPTSGGPSTDTQYF
CDR3 DNA: TGTGCCAGCAGCCAAGATCCAACTAGCGGGGGGCCAAGCACAGATACGCAGTATTTT
D gene: TRBD2
J gene: TRBJ2-3
V gene: TRBV5-8
clone size: -

CDR3 protein: CASTTPPGKAFF
CDR3 DNA: TGTGCCAGTACCACGCCGCCGGGTAAAGCTTTCTTT
D gene: -
J gene: TRBJ1-1
V gene: TRBV19
clone size: -

CDR3 protein: CASSYFTNLNTEAFF
CDR3 DNA: TGTGCCAGCAGTTACTTTACGAACTTGAACACTGAAGCTTTCTTT
D gene: -
J gene: TRBJ1-1
V gene: TRBV6-5
clone size: -

CDR3 protein: CASSSGFSYEQYF
CDR3 DNA: TGCGCCAGCAGCTCAGGTTTCTCCTACGAGCAGTACTTC
D gene: -
J gene: TRBJ2-7
V gene: TRBV5-1
clone size: -

CDR3 protein: CASSHPGQYGYTF
CDR3 DNA: TGCGCCAGCAGCCACCCCGGACAGTATGGCTACACCTTC
D gene: -
J gene: TRBJ1-2
V gene: TRBV4-1
clone size: medium-sized

CDR3 protein: CASSRTSGKVETQYF
CDR3 DNA: TGCGCCAGCAGCCGAACTAGCGGTAAGGTTGAGACCCAGTACTTC
D gene: TRBD2
J gene: TRBJ2-5
V gene: TRBV4-1
clone size: -

CDR3 protein: CSVRDSLSYNEQFF
CDR3 DNA: TGCAGCGTAAGGGACAGTCTCTCCTACAATGAGCAGTTCTTC
D gene: TRBD1
J gene: TRBJ2-1
V gene: TRBV29-1
clone size: -

CDR3 protein: CASSLAWPEAFF
CDR3 DNA: TGCGCCAGCAGCTTGGCCTGGCCGGAAGCTTTCTTT
D gene: -
J gene: TRBJ1-1
V gene: TRBV5-1
clone size: few

CDR3 protein: CASSEQGHNEQFF
CDR3 DNA: TGTGCCAGCAGTGAACAGGGGCACAATGAGCAGTTCTTC
D gene: TRBD1
J gene: TRBJ2-1
V gene: TRBV6-4
clone size: -

CDR3 protein: CSVEGRGRDYGYTF
CDR3 DNA: TGCAGCGTTGAGGGGAGGGGGAGAGACTATGGCTACACCTTC
D gene: -
J gene: TRBJ1-2
V gene: TRBV29-1
clone size: -

CDR3 protein: CASSVSGGRSYNEQFF
CDR3 DNA: TGTGCCAGCAGCGTGAGCGGGGGGCGCTCCTACAATGAGCAGTTCTTC
D gene: TRBD2
J gene: TRBJ2-1
V gene: TRBV9
clone size: -

CDR3 protein: CASSLIPRGRFPYGYTF
CDR3 DNA: TGTGCCAGCAGCTTAATCCCCAGGGGGCGCTTCCCCTACGGCTACACCTTC
D gene: TRBD1
J gene: TRBJ1-2
V gene: TRBV7-8
clone size: -

CDR3 protein: CASSFYRGGNTIYF
CDR3 DNA: TGTGCCAGCAGCTTTTACAGGGGTGGAAACACCATATATTTT
D gene: TRBD1
J gene: TRBJ1-3
V gene: TRBV11-2
clone size: -

CDR3 protein: CASSLGISTVTGELFF
CDR3 DNA: TGTGCCAGCAGCTTAGGAATATCTACCGTCACCGGGGAGCTGTTTTTT
D gene: -
J gene: TRBJ2-2
V gene: TRBV11-2
clone size: once

CDR3 protein: CASSQGGGGDYGYTF
CDR3 DNA: TGTGCCAGCAGCCAAGGTGGGGGGGGTGACTATGGCTACACCTTC
D gene: -
J gene: TRBJ1-2
V gene: TRBV4-2
clone size: -

CDR3 protein: CASSLGASPYEQYF
CDR3 DNA: TGTGCCAGCAGCTTGGGGGCGAGCCCCTACGAGCAGTACTTC
D gene: -
J gene: TRBJ2-7
V gene: TRBV5-6
clone size: -

CDR3 protein: CASSWDTHNEQFF
CDR3 DNA: TGTGCCAGCAGTTGGGACACCCACAATGAGCAGTTCTTC
D gene: -
J gene: TRBJ2-1
V gene: TRBV7-2
clone size: -

CDR3 protein: CASSPLTGDSNSNQPQHF
CDR3 DNA: TGTGCCAGCAGCCCATTGACAGGGGATTCCAATAGCAATCAGCCCCAGCATTTT
D gene: TRBD1
J gene: TRBJ1-5
V gene: TRBV5-8
clone size: -

CDR3 protein: CASSQTRGGGSSETQYF
CDR3 DNA: TGTGCCAGCAGCCAAACCCGGGGGGGCGGGTCATCGGAGACCCAGTACTTC
D gene: TRBD2
J gene: TRBJ2-5
V gene: TRBV14
clone size: once

CDR3 protein: CASPSGTLSGANVLTF
CDR3 DNA: TGTGCCAGCCCCTCCGGGACACTCTCTGGGGCCAACGTCCTGACTTTC
D gene: -
J gene: TRBJ2-6
V gene: TRBV21-1
clone size: -

CDR3 protein: CASSGAPGQRNTEAFF
CDR3 DNA: TGCGCCAGCAGTGGTGCCCCGGGACAGAGGAACACTGAAGCTTTCTTT
D gene: TRBD1
J gene: TRBJ1-1
V gene: TRBV10-1
clone size: -